This is a list of T cell receptor beta chains from one sample in a study of blood T cells in healthy people across ages. TCRdb re-called the 5' RACE reads through MiXCR, storing one row per CDR3 protein. Altogether roughly 800,000 distinct CDR3 sequences are present, roughly 24% being singletons, with the ten largest covering less than 3.5%. These data are also associated with another study on T cells of mothers and their children.

Sequenced sample: blood. Source of these receptors: a boy aged 5-17 years in good health. Both conserved end residues are part of each CDR3. D genes are given only for firm matches. Clone size is stated in some rows and not others, as once, few, many or a class when expanded.

-,TRBV9,TRBD1,TRBJ1-2,CASTNPRQGSYGYTF,TGTGCCAGCACGAATCCCCGACAGGGCTCCTATGGCTACACCTTC
-,TRBV3-1,-,TRBJ2-5,CASSQSTETQYF,TGTGCCAGCAGCCAGTCGACCGAGACCCAGTACTTC
-,TRBV9,-,TRBJ2-5,CASSVRGEQETQYF,TGTGCCAGCAGCGTTAGGGGAGAACAAGAGACTCAGTACTTC
-,TRBV6-5,-,TRBJ1-2,CASSYSRGGGYTF,TGTGCCAGCAGTTACTCGAGGGGGGGTGGCTACACCTTC
few,TRBV11-3,-,TRBJ2-7,CASSPGAHDEQYF,TGTGCCAGCAGCCCAGGGGCTCACGACGAGCAGTACTTC
-,TRBV7-9,TRBD1,TRBJ1-2,CASSSQGANGYTF,TGTGCCAGCAGCTCTCAGGGGGCAAATGGCTACACCTTC
-,TRBV25-1,-,TRBJ1-3,CASSVDWLYISGNTIYF,TGTGCCAGCAGTGTGGATTGGCTATATATCTCTGGAAACACCATATATTTT
few,TRBV6-5,TRBD1,TRBJ2-7,CASRVQGFSYEQYF,TGTGCCAGCAGGGTACAGGGGTTTAGCTACGAGCAGTACTTC
-,TRBV6-5,TRBD1,TRBJ1-2,CASSKRRQGVDYGYTF,TGTGCCAGCAGTAAACGACGACAGGGGGTGGACTATGGCTACACCTTC
-,TRBV20-1,-,TRBJ1-1,CSAARTSTEAFF,TGCAGTGCTGCACGGACTTCCACTGAAGCTTTCTTT
few,TRBV28,-,TRBJ2-7,CASVLDEQYF,TGTGCCAGCGTATTGGACGAGCAGTACTTC
-,TRBV29-1,-,TRBJ2-7,CSVGGAVTLEQYF,TGCAGCGTTGGAGGTGCCGTAACTCTTGAGCAGTACTTC
once,TRBV12-3/TRBV12-4,TRBD1,TRBJ2-5,CASRPGTGGSVGTQYF,TGTGCCAGCAGACCCGGGACAGGGGGAAGTGTTGGGACCCAGTACTTC
-,TRBV6-1,-,TRBJ2-7,CASSEMAPVATSLYYEQYF,TGTGCCAGCAGTGAGATGGCACCGGTGGCGACCTCACTTTACTACGAGCAGTACTTC
-,TRBV5-1,-,TRBJ2-2,CASSLTLETGELFF,TGCGCCAGCAGCCTCACGTTGGAGACCGGGGAGCTGTTTTTT
-,TRBV6-1,-,TRBJ1-6,CASSPFGADNSPLHF,TGTGCCAGCAGTCCGTTCGGGGCGGATAATTCACCCCTCCACTTT
-,TRBV11-2,-,TRBJ2-5,CASSLGGALAVMETQYF,TGTGCCAGCAGCTTAGGGGGGGCGCTAGCAGTAATGGAGACCCAGTACTTC
few,TRBV5-6,-,TRBJ2-3,CASSTGTSSRDTRYF,TGTGCCAGCAGCACCGGGACTTCCTCTCGGGATACGCGGTATTTT
-,TRBV29-1,-,TRBJ2-7,CSVEADAYEQYF,TGCAGCGTTGAGGCTGATGCCTACGAGCAGTACTTC
once,TRBV20-1,-,TRBJ2-3,CSASRLAPTDTQYF,TGCAGTGCTAGCCGGCTAGCCCCCACAGATACGCAGTATTTT
-,TRBV20-1,-,TRBJ1-1,CSARGDGPDMNTEAFF,TGCAGTGCTAGAGGGGACGGGCCCGACATGAACACTGAAGCTTTCTTT
-,TRBV12-3/TRBV12-4,TRBD1,TRBJ2-4,CASSSEWDRVKNIQYF,TGTGCCAGCAGTTCAGAATGGGACAGGGTCAAAAACATTCAGTACTTC
-,TRBV6-6,-,TRBJ1-1,CASRYKAGADSNTEAFF,TGTGCCAGCAGGTACAAAGCAGGGGCCGATTCGAACACTGAAGCTTTCTTT
few,TRBV29-1,-,TRBJ2-7,CSVVRDLEEQYF,TGCAGCGTGGTCCGGGACCTAGAAGAGCAGTACTTC
-,TRBV2,TRBD1,TRBJ1-4,CASSEDRGSEKLFF,TGTGCCAGCAGTGAGGACAGGGGGAGCGAAAAACTGTTTTTT
-,TRBV6-1,-,TRBJ2-5,CASSEDDRRGETQYF,TGTGCCAGCAGTGAAGACGACAGGCGGGGAGAGACCCAGTACTTC
-,TRBV5-4,-,TRBJ1-4,CASSRRDQWEKLFF,TGTGCCAGCAGCCGACGGGACCAGTGGGAAAAACTGTTTTTT
-,TRBV20-1,-,TRBJ2-4,CSARLAEDKNIQYF,TGCAGTGCTAGACTCGCGGAGGACAAAAACATTCAGTACTTC
-,TRBV29-1,-,TRBJ2-1,CSVAQQSSYNEQFF,TGCAGCGTTGCCCAACAGAGCTCCTACAATGAGCAGTTCTTC
many,TRBV5-1,TRBD2,TRBJ2-1,CASSFGSGGAYNEQFF,TGCGCCAGCAGCTTTGGTAGCGGGGGCGCCTACAATGAGCAGTTCTTC
-,TRBV28,-,TRBJ1-5,CASSPKQLPVGNQPQHF,TGTGCCAGCAGCCCCAAGCAACTACCTGTGGGCAATCAGCCCCAGCATTTT
-,TRBV12-3/TRBV12-4,TRBD2,TRBJ2-5,CASSPGLAGVQEETQYF,TGTGCCAGCAGTCCCGGACTAGCGGGAGTTCAGGAAGAGACCCAGTACTTC
few,TRBV6-1,-,TRBJ2-3,CASSETMVPDTQYF,TGTGCCAGCAGTGAAACGATGGTCCCAGATACGCAGTATTTT
few,TRBV20-1,TRBD2,TRBJ2-5,CSARRLAGAAQQETQYF,TGCAGTGCTAGAAGACTAGCGGGGGCGGCCCAACAAGAGACCCAGTACTTC
few,TRBV5-1,-,TRBJ1-4,CASSRSLATNEKLFF,TGCGCCAGCAGCCGCTCTCTTGCAACTAATGAAAAACTGTTTTTT
few,TRBV9,-,TRBJ2-7,CASSVADGFRDEQYF,TGTGCCAGCAGCGTCGCTGACGGGTTTCGCGACGAGCAGTACTTC
-,TRBV11-1,TRBD2,TRBJ2-5,CASSLAGTSGGKTQYF,TGTGCCAGCAGCCTTGCCGGGACTAGCGGGGGAAAGACCCAGTACTTC
few,TRBV29-1,-,TRBJ1-3,CSVDDNSGNTIYF,TGCAGCGTTGACGACAACTCTGGAAACACCATATATTTT
few,TRBV25-1,TRBD1,TRBJ2-5,CASMTGARIETQYF,TGTGCCAGCATGACAGGGGCTCGTATCGAGACCCAGTACTTC
few,TRBV12-3/TRBV12-4,TRBD1,TRBJ1-4,CASSEQGNREKLFF,TGTGCCAGCAGCGAACAGGGGAATAGAGAAAAACTGTTTTTT
many,TRBV2,-,TRBJ2-1,CASSDLGNEQFF,TGTGCCAGCAGTGATTTGGGGAATGAGCAGTTCTTC
few,TRBV20-1,-,TRBJ1-1,CSATNRGVGNTEAFF,TGCAGTGCTACCAACCGGGGCGTTGGGAACACTGAAGCTTTCTTT
few,TRBV20-1,-,TRBJ1-2,CSAKNLGTDYGYTF,TGCAGTGCTAAGAATCTCGGGACCGATTATGGCTACACCTTC
-,TRBV18,-,TRBJ1-4,CASSPVGVDNEKLFF,TGTGCCAGCTCACCCGTCGGGGTCGATAATGAAAAACTGTTTTTT
-,TRBV28,-,TRBJ2-6,CASSLLQSSGANVLTF,TGTGCCAGCAGTTTACTACAGAGCTCTGGGGCCAACGTCCTGACTTTC
-,TRBV6-1,-,TRBJ2-5,CASSEALLVQETQYF,TGTGCCAGCAGTGAAGCGCTTCTCGTTCAAGAGACCCAGTACTTC
-,TRBV9,TRBD1,TRBJ2-7,CASSLGQGAPEEQYF,TGTGCCAGCAGCTTAGGACAGGGGGCGCCGGAAGAGCAGTACTTC
few,TRBV20-1,TRBD2,TRBJ2-5,CSANLAGGAETQYF,TGCAGTGCTAACTTAGCGGGGGGGGCAGAGACCCAGTACTTC
-,TRBV9,-,TRBJ2-5,CASSVATRGIETQYF,TGTGCCAGCAGCGTAGCTACGAGAGGGATTGAGACCCAGTACTTC
few,TRBV9,-,TRBJ1-2,CASSSATTVYYGYTF,TGTGCCAGCAGCTCCGCTACGACAGTTTACTATGGCTACACCTTC
-,TRBV3-1,-,TRBJ1-2,CASSQARGIGGYTF,TGTGCCAGCAGCCAAGCCCGAGGGATCGGTGGCTACACCTTC
few,TRBV2,-,TRBJ2-7,CASGRSSSSYEQYF,TGTGCCAGCGGTCGGTCCTCCAGCTCCTACGAGCAGTACTTC
-,TRBV7-2,-,TRBJ1-2,CASSPNEGFGYGYTF,TGTGCCAGCAGCCCCAACGAAGGGTTCGGCTATGGCTACACCTTC
few,TRBV5-1,-,TRBJ2-3,CASSLATGLGSDTQYF,TGCGCCAGCAGCTTGGCAACGGGGCTTGGCTCAGATACGCAGTATTTT
-,TRBV7-2,TRBD2,TRBJ2-5,CASSLISTSSQTQYF,TGTGCCAGCAGCTTAATTTCGACTAGCTCACAGACCCAGTACTTC
few,TRBV24-1,TRBD1,TRBJ2-7,CATSDRGQGFHEQYF,TGTGCCACCAGTGATCGGGGACAGGGGTTCCACGAGCAGTACTTC
-,TRBV12-3/TRBV12-4,-,TRBJ2-3,CASSLLGADMEYF,TGTGCCAGCAGTTTACTAGGGGCAGATATGGAGTATTTT
-,TRBV7-2,-,TRBJ1-5,CASSLFVNQPQHF,TGTGCCAGCAGCTTGTTCGTCAATCAGCCCCAGCATTTT
once,TRBV18,-,TRBJ2-7,CASSPRQESIEQYF,TGTGCCAGCTCACCCAGACAGGAATCCATCGAGCAGTACTTC
-,TRBV9,-,TRBJ2-6,CASSGLDWGAGANVLTF,TGTGCCAGCAGCGGTCTAGATTGGGGGGCTGGGGCCAACGTCCTGACTTTC